The present TCR beta chain was sequenced within a study of cytomegalovirus exposure and HLA in healthy donors. The study, taken as a whole, reports: As confirmed in vitro, a few CMV-associated chains were specific for CMV antigens.

Turning to this clone: Its antigen is unknown.

The PCR had 60 Vbeta and 13 Jbeta primers. Profiled with immunoSEQ multiplex PCR; TCRdb holds only in-frame clones, not every one. There are approximately 93,000 clones in the sample; 75% to 80% occur only once, and under 4% lies in the top ten. This TCR was recovered from a middle-aged woman in good health and CMV-seronegative. Specimen: PBMCs.

DNA for the CDR3: TGTGCCAGCAGCCACTTAAGGTGGCAGGGGGCGGCGGTGAACACTGAAGCTTTCTTT. It codes for CASSHLRWQGAAVNTEAFF. This chain joins TRBV4-2 and TRBJ1-1, with 8 bases identical to TRBD1. The CDR3 is 19 amino acids. CDR1 and CDR2 from the germline V gene are LGHNA and YNFKEQ. After removal of 3 bases from V and 0 bases from J, the junction contained 15 bases not matched to a gene.